This T cell receptor beta chain was sequenced in a study of T cells in Graves' hyperthyroidism and ophthalmopathy. When ophthalmopathy did not progress within 18 months, Graves' hyperthyroidism was considered stable. Each 10 ml fresh peripheral blood draw supplied the PBMCs. The V gene's germline CDR1 is MRHNA and CDR2 SNTAGT. Trimming at V came to 2 bases and at J to 2 bases, leaving 1 base not matched to a gene. This CDR3 has 15 amino acids. Amplified TCR beta CDR3 regions came from RNA transcripts. The TCR CDR3 was amplified in a first-round RT-PCR using the HTBI primer set. TCRdb reanalysed the multiplex PCR reads using MiXCR and keeps one entry per CDR3 protein. The sample yields 550,000 to 600,000 distinct CDR3 sequences, roughly 17% seen once. Study conclusions and caveats: Most clonotypes expanded in the thyroid (above 0.001) were also present in blood.

On this clonotype itself: Its antigen remains unidentified.

The sample was blood. V and J are TRBV6-4 and TRBJ2-3; 10 bases align to TRBD1. This receptor was taken from a woman aged 18-29 years with Graves' hyperthyroidism. CDR3 in DNA: TGTGCCAGCAGTGACGGGACAGGGGACACAGATACGCAGTATTTT. Encoded protein: CASSDGTGDTDTQYF.